This T cell receptor (beta chain) was recovered during a study of blood T cells in healthy people across ages. This CDR3 is 12 amino acids long. Germline V gene lookup returns CDR1 SGHTA and CDR2 FQGNSA. Through a sample-barcoded 5' primer and a J-beta primer mix, a second PCR was run for roughly 7 to 11 cycles. Every cDNA was tagged by a template-switch adaptor with 12 random nucleotides. TCRdb ran MiXCR on the 5' RACE reads and lists one entry per CDR3 protein. The sample has roughly 500,000 distinct CDR3 sequences, roughly a quarter seen once; the top ten hold under 20%. With respect to this clonotype: A read error may account for a junction end that differs from germline.

This chain links TRBV7-2 with TRBJ1-2, with D unclear. This receptor was taken from a woman between 65 and 79 years old in good health. Sequenced: blood. The CDR3 nucleotides read TGTGTCAGCAGCTTAGATACGTGGGGCTACACCTTC. Encoded protein: CVSSLDTWGYTF.